This is a list of T cell receptor beta chains from one sample in a study of OX40 agonist ivuxolimab in advanced cancers. The table came from immunoSEQ multiplex PCR; TCRdb's copy has only in-frame clones and leaves some out. Of fewer than 20,000 clones detected, 75% to 85% appear once; the ten largest clones hold 14% to 15%. The material sequenced was CD4+ or CD8+ T cells sorted from blood, taken in a trial of the OX40 agonist ivuxolimab. These receptors originate from an adult with an advanced solid tumor such as melanoma, head and neck, liver or kidney cancer. The CDR3 runs from the conserved cysteine through the conserved F or W. A clone size is listed for some rows: how often the clone was seen (once, few, many), or a class if it is expanded.

clone_size	cdr3_length	v_call	cdr3_aa
.	15	TRBV9	CASSVASGGTGELFF
once	13	TRBV9	CASSPSGGNTIYF
.	12	TRBV29-1	CSTRTDSYEQYF
.	16	TRBV9	CASTWGTGETTGELFF
.	14	TRBV7-2	CASSFDRGVDEQFF
.	14	TRBV6-4	CASSTPTWGETQYF
.	13	TRBV19	CASSIVNSDGYTF
.	15	TRBV7-2	CASSPDGGGGSEAFF
.	13	TRBV2	CASLRDRQETQYF
.	13	TRBV18	CASKSSDGGPQHF
.	11	TRBV5-1	CASSLASEAFF
.	16	TRBV11-2	CASSLYRGGKGETQYF
.	17	TRBV5-4	CASSRLVHAVRSDTQYF
few	17	TRBV5-1	CASSLVLAAPSYNEQFF
.	14	TRBV5-5	CASSLRGTQETQYF
few	18	TRBV6-1	CASSEDSYGTGLNTEAFF
.	15	TRBV7-2	CASSFNGGLNNEQFF
.	16	TRBV10-3	CAISARDREKDNEQFF
.	14	TRBV14	CASSQVTGRTEAFF
.	14	TRBV30	CAWTGQFRSQPQHF
.	15	TRBV5-5	CASSSHGTDHQPQHF
.	14	TRBV6-5	CASRVSGVLNEQFF
.	15	TRBV5-1	CASSLRQGGQETQYF
.	13	TRBV4-1	CASSQNRGREQYF
.	15	TRBV4-2	CASSQDLRGLGAAFF
.	12	TRBV6-1	CASSEGLYGYTF
.	11	TRBV5-1	CASSLAGRAFF
.	14	TRBV9	CASSRGVSNQPQHF
few	13	TRBV6-1	CASNPGGPGELFF
.	14	TRBV7-2	CASSYQAQGSPLHF
.	15	TRBV10-3	CAISESPQGGNTIYF
once	16	TRBV28	CASRHLTGVDQETQYF
.	14	TRBV13	CASSLGSRGTEAFF
.	17	TRBV4-3	CASSQEAGGAYSYEQYF
.	12	TRBV2	CASSPNGNEQFF
.	13	TRBV5-4	CASSLGQLYGYTF
.	13	TRBV11-3	CASSLGFREKQYF
.	16	TRBV6-1	CASSEMVRVRSDTQYF
.	16	TRBV4-1	CASSRRTGGTRDEQYF
.	14	TRBV5-1	CASSLPDRRTEAFF
.	11	TRBV30	CAWGQGHGYTF
.	11	TRBV20-1	CSASGEETQYF
.	15	TRBV5-1	CASSSTGQQNYGYTF
.	14	TRBV10-1	CASPTLKGTGELFF
.	13	TRBV6-6	CASRGGAHNEQFF
.	15	TRBV6-6	CASRAYGTGIETQYF